The 14 T cell receptor beta chains below were found in one sample sequenced in a study of blood T cells in healthy people across ages. PCR was performed a second time for about 6 to 11 cycles using a sample-barcoded 5' primer and a J-beta primer mix. MiXCR, run by TCRdb on the 5' RACE reads, gives a single entry per CDR3 protein. The sample carries approximately 770,000 distinct CDR3 sequences, about 62% recorded once. Sample: blood. The origin of the receptors is a man aged 25 to 40 in good health.

The sample holds a few counts of this clonotype. The chain uses TRBV7-2 and TRBJ2-3; 7 bases are a match to TRBD2. Per germline, CDR1 SGHTA and CDR2 FQGNSA. The trim removed 4 bases at V and 4 bases at J, leaving 8 bases unmatched. This CDR3 has 15 amino acids. The CDR3 loop is CASSSLGLESDTQYF. CDR3 DNA sequence: TGTGCCAGCAGCTCCCTCGGACTAGAGTCAGATACGCAGTATTTT.

The chain is built from TRBV30 and TRBJ1-2, with 8 bases aligning to TRBD1. The CDR3 length is 16 residues. Per the germline V gene, CDR1 is GTSNPN and CDR2 is SVGIG (reference sequence). The junction had 13 bases not matched to a gene; V was cut back by 7 bases and J by 0 bases. The CDR3 nucleotides read TGTGCCTCTTCAACGGGACAGGCACTTACTAACTATGGCTACACCTTC. Amino acids: CASSTGQALTNYGYTF.

This clonotype has only a few counts. The V gene is TRBV2, the J gene TRBJ1-2; D is possibly TRBD1 (6 bases). V lost 5 bases and J lost 4, with 11 bases in between. This CDR3 has 13 amino acids. Germline V gene lookup returns CDR1 SNHLY and CDR2 FYNNEI. The chain's CDR3 is CASSPGQIYGYTF. DNA of the CDR3: TGTGCCAGCAGTCCCGGACAGATCTATGGCTACACCTTC. Combining the CDR3 with reference TRBV2 and TRBJ1-2 gives the whole variable domain EPEVTQTPSHQVTQMGQEVILRCVPISNHLYFYWYRQILGQKVEFLVSFYNNEISEKSEIFDDQFSVERPDGSNFTLKIRSTKLEDSAMYFCASSPGQIYGYTFGSGTRLTVV.

The gene calls are TRBV4-2 and TRBJ2-5; 9 bases are a match to TRBD2. CDR1 and CDR2 (germline): LGHNA, YNFKEQ. With V trimmed by 0 bases and J by 6 bases, 11 bases remained unmatched. This CDR3 has 17 residues. As DNA, the CDR3 is TGTGCCAGCAGCCAAGAGGCGGCGGGGGGGCTTGGGAAGACCCAGTACTTC. Amino acids: CASSQEAAGGLGKTQYF.

The chain links TRBV28 to TRBJ1-4, with 8 nucleotides matching TRBD1. The CDR3 extends over 16 amino acids. The germline gives CDR1 MDHEN, CDR2 SYDVKM. The ends lost 6 bases at V and 0 bases at J; junction bases unmatched: 6. DNA for the CDR3: TGTGCCAGCAGCAAAATACAGGGGGCAACTAATGAAAAACTGTTTTTT. Amino acid sequence: CASSKIQGATNEKLFF.

The gene calls are TRBV10-3 and TRBJ2-1; the D gene is possibly TRBD1 (6 bases). V was clipped by 4 bases and J by 8 bases, with 15 bases between them. Germline-derived CDR1 and CDR2 are ENHRY and SYGVKD. The CDR3 consists of 14 residues. The CDR3 region has the DNA TGTGCCATCAGTGGCCGGGACAACGGTGATGAGCAGTTCTTC. Translating it yields CAISGRDNGDEQFF.

The chain carries TRBV25-1 and TRBJ2-3; D is uncertain. CDR1 is MGHDK and CDR2 is SYGVNS in the germline V gene. This CDR3 comprises 13 residues. V was trimmed by 6 bases and J by 4 bases, leaving 11 bases between them. As DNA, the CDR3 is TGTGCCAGCAGACCACCGAGGCCAGATACGCAGTATTTT. It translates to CASRPPRPDTQYF.

The V and J genes are TRBV10-3 and TRBJ2-1; 10 positions match TRBD2. Trimming removed 10 bases from V and 6 bases from J; junction bases left unmatched: 6. The CDR3 runs 13 residues. Germline CDR1 and CDR2: ENHRY and SYGVKD. CDR3: CATDSSGSNEQFF. CDR3 sequence (DNA): TGTGCCACCGATTCTAGCGGGAGCAATGAGCAGTTCTTC.

This sequence joins TRBV20-1 and TRBJ2-7; D perhaps matches TRBD2 (6 bases). The V gene lost 2 bases and the J gene lost 3 bases, with 11 bases spanning the gap. The CDR3 is 13 amino acids. Per the germline V gene, CDR1 is DFQATT and CDR2 is SNEGSKA (reference sequence). In nucleotides, the CDR3 is TGCAGTGCTAGACCTAGCGCAAGCTACGAGCAGTACTTC. This translates into CSARPSASYEQYF.

V and J are TRBV7-3 and TRBJ2-5; 8 positions match TRBD1. The CDR3 runs to 13 residues. Germline CDR1 SGHTA, CDR2 FQGTGA. Trimming cost V 5 bases and J 6 bases; bases outside gene matches: 5. Written as DNA, the CDR3 is TGTGCCAGCAGCCAATACAGGGGGAAGACCCAGTACTTC. This gives the protein CASSQYRGKTQYF.

The genes are TRBV30 and TRBJ1-5, with no clear D. V was cut by 1 base and J by 2 bases, with 9 bases left in between. Germline V gene lookup returns CDR1 GTSNPN and CDR2 SVGIG (reference sequence). This CDR3 is built from 14 residues. The CDR3 here is CAWSAGRGNQPQHF. Written as DNA, the CDR3 is TGTGCCTGGAGTGCAGGACGGGGCAATCAGCCCCAGCATTTT.

A single count supports this clonotype. V is TRBV6-5 and J is TRBJ1-4; possibly TRBD1 for D (5 bases). CDR1 and CDR2 (germline): MNHEY, SVGAGI. There are 15 residues in the CDR3. Trimming cost V 2 bases and J 6 bases, with 13 bases left between them. The CDR3 DNA sequence: TGTGCCAGCAGTTACGAGGGGCGGAGGGATGAAAAACTGTTTTTT. Its protein is CASSYEGRRDEKLFF.

In its sample, this clonotype was seen a few times. The chain employs TRBV12-3 or TRBV12-4 and TRBJ2-5; TRBD2 is a possible D gene (6 bases). CDR3 size: 13 residues. V was trimmed by 5 bases and J by 5 bases, leaving 12 bases between them. The CDR3 loop reads CASSADAGETQYF. The CDR3 nucleotides read TGTGCCAGCAGTGCTGACGCGGGGGAGACCCAGTACTTC.

This clonotype was recorded a few times. The J gene is TRBJ2-5, the V gene TRBV7-2; 7 bases line up with TRBD2. Germline-derived CDR1 and CDR2 are SGHTA and FQGNSA. The V segment lost 3 bases and the J segment 7 bases; nucleotides outside the gene matches: 5. There are 13 residues in the CDR3. CDR3 sequence reads: CASSLSGIVTQYF. CDR3 bases: TGTGCCAGCAGCTTGAGCGGGATTGTGACCCAGTACTTC.